A selection of T cell receptor beta chains follows, all from one sample in a study of human T cells and chemical hapten exposure. One entry per CDR3 protein, called by TCRdb with MiXCR from the RACE reads. The data hold hundreds of thousands of distinct CDR3 sequences, with under 6.5% observed a single time. This specimen was whole blood, taken in connection with sensitization to the hapten diphenylcyclopropenone (DPC). The source is a young woman with alopecia areata. Some clones in this sample may be carry-over from other donors' samples. Each CDR3 is given with its conserved first and last residue. Each record gives: CDR3 length, J gene, clone size, V gene, D gene, CDR3 protein, CDR3 DNA. A D gene is named only where the DNA matches it firmly. Rows may omit the clone size; those that give it use once, few, many or a size class.

14,TRBJ1-2,few,TRBV5-6,-,CASSWPGRDYGYTF,TGTGCCAGCAGCTGGCCGGGGCGGGACTATGGCTACACCTTC
13,TRBJ1-2,many,TRBV6-1,-,CASREGLYSGYTF,TGTGCCAGCAGAGAGGGACTTTACAGCGGCTACACCTTC
15,TRBJ2-7,few,TRBV4-2,-,CASSQRPRNSYEQYF,TGTGCCAGCAGCCAAAGGCCCCGTAACTCCTACGAGCAGTACTTC
13,TRBJ2-1,few,TRBV6-1,TRBD2,CASPSGGADEQFF,TGTGCCAGCCCCTCCGGGGGGGCGGATGAGCAGTTCTTC
14,TRBJ1-1,many,TRBV4-3,-,CASSLNQGGTEAFF,TGCGCCAGCAGCCTCAATCAGGGAGGAACTGAAGCTTTCTTT
18,TRBJ2-3,-,TRBV7-6,TRBD2,CASSFLAGGTSFTDTQYF,TGTGCCAGCAGCTTTTTAGCGGGGGGGACAAGCTTCACAGATACGCAGTATTTT
13,TRBJ1-1,few,TRBV7-3,-,CASSSNGGTEAFF,TGTGCCAGCAGCTCAAACGGGGGCACTGAAGCTTTCTTT
13,TRBJ2-7,once,TRBV3-1,-,CASSQSRGYEQYF,TGTGCCAGCAGCCAGAGCAGGGGATACGAGCAGTACTTC
13,TRBJ1-6,many,TRBV2,-,CASLGANNSPLHF,TGTGCCAGTCTCGGGGCAAATAATTCACCCCTCCACTTT
13,TRBJ2-2,many,TRBV12-3/TRBV12-4,-,CASSPQRTGELFF,TGTGCCAGCAGCCCCCAGAGGACCGGGGAGCTGTTTTTT
10,TRBJ2-5,-,TRBV5-1,-,CANLAETQYF,TGCGCCAACCTAGCTGAGACCCAGTACTTC
13,TRBJ2-5,-,TRBV7-9,-,CASSLWTEETQYF,TGTGCCAGCAGCCTATGGACAGAAGAGACCCAGTACTTC
13,TRBJ2-1,few,TRBV4-3,-,CASSQEQGTSRFF,TGCGCCAGCAGCCAAGAGCAGGGCACCAGTCGGTTCTTC
17,TRBJ2-3,-,TRBV9,-,CASSVALRVTSTDTQYF,TGTGCCAGCAGCGTAGCGCTCAGGGTAACTAGCACAGATACGCAGTATTTT
15,TRBJ2-3,-,TRBV12-3/TRBV12-4,TRBD1,CASNPGTGGTDTQYF,TGTGCCAGCAATCCCGGGACAGGGGGTACAGATACGCAGTATTTT
14,TRBJ2-3,-,TRBV24-1,-,CATSDLRSTDTQYF,TGTGCCACCAGTGATTTGAGGAGCACAGATACGCAGTATTTT
12,TRBJ2-7,-,TRBV5-1,TRBD1,CASSLGQGQQYF,TGCGCCAGCAGCTTGGGACAGGGGCAGCAGTACTTC
15,TRBJ2-3,many,TRBV5-1,-,CASSQAGAITDTQYF,TGCGCCAGCAGCCAGGCGGGGGCTATAACAGATACGCAGTATTTT
14,TRBJ2-3,many,TRBV10-3,-,CAISVGGSADTQYF,TGTGCCATCAGTGTTGGGGGAAGCGCAGATACGCAGTATTTT
13,TRBJ2-7,-,TRBV6-2/TRBV6-3,-,CASSYAPPGGQYF,TGTGCCAGCAGTTACGCTCCCCCCGGAGGACAGTACTTC
15,TRBJ1-4,many,TRBV18,-,CASSPMDSRNEKLFF,TGTGCCAGCTCACCAATGGACAGCCGTAATGAAAAACTGTTTTTT
13,TRBJ1-3,-,TRBV20-1,-,CSARRVSGNTIYF,TGCAGTGCTCGGAGAGTCTCTGGAAACACCATATATTTT
16,TRBJ1-5,few,TRBV20-1,-,CSANFLGDYSNQPQHF,TGCAGTGCTAATTTTCTGGGGGACTATAGCAATCAGCCCCAGCATTTT
15,TRBJ1-2,-,TRBV4-2,-,CASTWNREGNYGYTF,TGTGCCAGCACCTGGAACAGGGAGGGAAACTATGGCTACACCTTC
13,TRBJ2-1,many,TRBV5-1,-,CASSLSPYNEQFF,TGCGCCAGCAGCTTGAGCCCCTACAATGAGCAGTTCTTC
12,TRBJ2-3,many,TRBV20-1,-,CSAGPSGDTQYF,TGCAGTGCTGGCCCTTCCGGGGATACGCAGTATTTT
13,TRBJ2-7,-,TRBV5-1,TRBD2,CASSVDGLAEGKF,TGCGCCAGCAGCGTGGACGGACTAGCGGAAGGGAAGTTC
15,TRBJ1-5,few,TRBV2,-,CASSERRWGNQPQHF,TGTGCCAGCAGTGAAAGACGGTGGGGCAATCAGCCCCAGCATTTT
15,TRBJ1-2,many,TRBV6-5,-,CASSYSRSTNYGYTF,TGTGCCAGCAGTTACTCGAGGAGTACTAACTATGGCTACACCTTC
16,TRBJ1-4,many,TRBV5-5,-,CASSLAARATAEKLFF,TGTGCCAGCAGCTTGGCAGCCAGGGCGACCGCAGAAAAACTGTTTTTT
16,TRBJ2-2,-,TRBV5-4,-,CASSLTLHMGTGELFF,TGTGCCAGCAGCTTGACACTACATATGGGGACCGGGGAGCTGTTTTTT
16,TRBJ2-3,-,TRBV27,-,CASSPGRPPLTDTQYF,TGTGCCAGCAGTCCCGGGCGGCCCCCACTCACAGATACGCAGTATTTT
14,TRBJ2-3,-,TRBV7-2,-,CASSLRTNADTQYF,TGTGCCAGCAGCTTAAGGACGAACGCAGATACGCAGTATTTT
15,TRBJ1-1,many,TRBV6-2/TRBV6-3,-,CASSYRPAGNTEAFF,TGTGCCAGCAGTTATAGGCCGGCGGGGAACACTGAAGCTTTCTTT
16,TRBJ2-3,-,TRBV19,TRBD2,CASSIDTSGGEDTQYF,TGTGCCAGTAGTATAGATACGAGCGGGGGTGAAGATACGCAGTATTTT
15,TRBJ2-7,few,TRBV12-3/TRBV12-4,-,CASSLMSGLGDEQYF,TGTGCCAGCAGTTTAATGAGCGGGCTCGGGGACGAGCAGTACTTC
13,TRBJ1-1,-,TRBV6-5,-,CASFGLLRPEAFF,TGTGCCAGCTTCGGCCTGTTGCGCCCTGAAGCTTTCTTT
15,TRBJ1-2,few,TRBV15,TRBD1,CATSRETGGNYGYTF,TGTGCCACCAGCAGAGAGACAGGGGGCAACTATGGCTACACCTTC
20,TRBJ2-4,-,TRBV25-1,TRBD1,CASSETRSRDRGIAKNIQYF,TGTGCCAGCAGTGAAACACGATCCCGGGACAGGGGGATAGCCAAAAACATTCAGTACTTC
12,TRBJ2-1,-,TRBV20-1,-,CSARSLIVAPFF,TGCAGTGCTAGAAGTCTTATCGTGGCGCCGTTCTTC
16,TRBJ2-5,few,TRBV3-1,-,CASSSGPRQYQETQYF,TGTGCCAGCAGCAGCGGACCGCGCCAGTACCAAGAGACCCAGTACTTC
12,TRBJ2-5,-,TRBV2,-,CASGGTQETQYF,TGTGCCAGCGGAGGGACCCAAGAGACCCAGTACTTC
15,TRBJ2-3,-,TRBV9,-,CASSVGWGGTDTQYF,TGTGCCAGCAGCGTAGGCTGGGGGGGCACAGATACGCAGTATTTT
11,TRBJ2-1,once,TRBV6-5,TRBD1,CASSYTGQTFF,TGTGCCAGCAGTTACACGGGACAGACGTTCTTC
18,TRBJ2-1,-,TRBV10-3,TRBD1,CAISDPTTGASSYNEQFF,TGTGCCATCAGTGACCCTACGACAGGGGCAAGCTCCTACAATGAGCAGTTCTTC
15,TRBJ1-1,many,TRBV2,TRBD1,CASSEEQGGHTEAFF,TGTGCCAGCAGTGAAGAGCAGGGGGGGCACACTGAAGCTTTCTTT
15,TRBJ2-1,many,TRBV18,TRBD2,CASSPLGGAENEQFF,TGTGCCAGCTCACCACTCGGGGGGGCGGAAAATGAGCAGTTCTTC
14,TRBJ1-1,few,TRBV12-3/TRBV12-4,-,CASSVSGVRTEAFF,TGTGCCAGCAGCGTTTCAGGGGTTCGGACTGAAGCTTTCTTT
12,TRBJ1-1,many,TRBV7-2,-,CASSLQGIGAFF,TGTGCCAGCAGCTTGCAGGGTATCGGAGCTTTCTTT
16,TRBJ2-2,-,TRBV6-5,-,CASSYSWGVDTGELFF,TGTGCCAGCAGTTACTCTTGGGGAGTTGACACCGGGGAGCTGTTTTTT
14,TRBJ1-1,many,TRBV12-3/TRBV12-4,-,CASRPQGLNTEAFF,TGTGCCAGCAGGCCACAGGGATTGAACACTGAAGCTTTCTTT
13,TRBJ1-1,many,TRBV6-2/TRBV6-3,-,CASSYSERVEAFF,TGTGCCAGCAGTTACTCGGAGAGAGTTGAAGCTTTCTTT
13,TRBJ2-5,few,TRBV10-3,-,CATRQSLEETQYF,TGTGCCACCCGACAGAGCCTCGAAGAGACCCAGTACTTC
13,TRBJ1-5,few,TRBV2,-,CAGGRGQGQPQHF,TGTGCCGGAGGACGGGGGCAAGGACAGCCCCAGCATTTT